Each of the 3 T cell receptor beta chains below was sequenced from the same sample in a study of blood T cell repertoires in COVID-19 (dated by TCRdb to the early 2020s). Library method: the immunoSEQ multiplex PCR assay. TCRdb took over this immuneACCESS table, retaining in-frame rearrangements with V and J assigned. Such tables are incomplete; in checked studies, under half of the missing clones stem from an unresolved V gene, and the remainder is unexplained. The sample table holds hundreds of thousands of clones, of which roughly nine tenths were seen once. The ten largest account for 0.8% to 0.9% of the sample. The sample consisted of peripheral blood. The receptor set was obtained from a man aged 18 to 30 with COVID-19, enrolled during active disease.

V gene TRBV21-1 combines with J gene TRBJ1-5. TRBV21-1 is listed as a pseudogene. CDR3 length: 17 amino acids. The CDR3 region is CASSKELRRYSNQPQHF. CDR3 nucleotides: TGTGCCAGCAGCAAAGAACTTCGAAGATATAGCAATCAGCCCCAGCATTTT.

Notes on this clone: The same CDR3 arises from other DNA sequences in this sample as well. This chain uses TRBV15 with TRBJ2-5; TRBD2 aligns across 10 bases. This CDR3 is 12 amino acids long. Germline V gene lookup returns CDR1 LNHNV and CDR2 YYDKDF (reference sequence). With 5 bases clipped from V and 7 bases from J, the junction kept 1 base outside the gene matches. The chain's CDR3 is CATSRTSGTQYF. In DNA, the CDR3 is TGTGCCACCAGCCGGACTAGCGGGACCCAGTACTTC.

The chain combines TRBV6-1 with TRBJ2-7, with 9 bases identical to TRBD1. CDR3 size: 16 residues. The V gene end was trimmed by 2 bases and the J gene end by 0 bases; junction bases not matched to a gene: 5. Germline CDR1 and CDR2: MNHNS and SASEGT. CDR3 sequence: CASSEWGDRASYEQYF. The CDR3 nucleotides are TGTGCCAGCAGTGAATGGGGGGACAGGGCCTCCTACGAGCAGTACTTC.